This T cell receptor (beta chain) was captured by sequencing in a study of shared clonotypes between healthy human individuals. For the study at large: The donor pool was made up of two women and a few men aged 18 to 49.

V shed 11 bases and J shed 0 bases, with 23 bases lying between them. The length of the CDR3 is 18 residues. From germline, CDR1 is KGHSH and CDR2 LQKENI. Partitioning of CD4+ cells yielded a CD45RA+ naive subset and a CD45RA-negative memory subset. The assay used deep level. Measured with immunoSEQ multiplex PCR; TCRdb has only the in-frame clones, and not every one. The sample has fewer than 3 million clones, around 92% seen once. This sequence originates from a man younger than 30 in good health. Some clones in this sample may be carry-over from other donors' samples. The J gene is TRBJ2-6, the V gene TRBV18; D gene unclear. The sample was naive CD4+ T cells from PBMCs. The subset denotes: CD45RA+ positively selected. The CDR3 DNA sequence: TGTGCCTCGACGTTCGGCCTCACCCCCCTCTCTGGGGCCAACGTCCTGACTTTC. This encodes CASTFGLTPLSGANVLTF.